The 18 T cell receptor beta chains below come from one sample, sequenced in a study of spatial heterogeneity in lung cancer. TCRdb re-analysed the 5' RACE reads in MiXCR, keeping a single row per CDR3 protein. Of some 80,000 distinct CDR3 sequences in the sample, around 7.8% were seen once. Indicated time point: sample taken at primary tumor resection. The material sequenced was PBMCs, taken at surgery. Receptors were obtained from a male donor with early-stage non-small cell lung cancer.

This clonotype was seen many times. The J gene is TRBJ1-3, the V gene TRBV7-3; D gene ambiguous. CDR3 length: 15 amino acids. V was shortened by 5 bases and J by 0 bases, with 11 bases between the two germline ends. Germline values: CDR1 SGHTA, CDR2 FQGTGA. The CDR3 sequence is CASSLNPGSGNTIYF. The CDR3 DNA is TGTGCCAGCAGCCTGAATCCGGGCTCTGGAAACACCATATATTTT. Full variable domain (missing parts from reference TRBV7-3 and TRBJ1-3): GAGVSQTPSNKVTEKGKYVELRCDPISGHTALYWYRQSLGQGPEFLIYFQGTGAADDSGLPNDRFFAVRPEGSVSTLKIQRTERGDSAVYLCASSLNPGSGNTIYFGEGSWLTVV.

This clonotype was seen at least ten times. The CDR3 sequence is CASSLQGGGETQYF. CDR3 DNA: TGCGCCAGCAGCTTACAGGGGGGAGGAGAGACCCAGTACTTC. The genes are TRBV5-1 and TRBJ2-5, with 8 nucleotides matching TRBD1. The CDR3 consists of 14 residues. Germline CDR1 SGHRS, CDR2 YFSETQ. The V and J ends lost 2 bases and 4 bases, in that order; junction bases with no gene match: 4.

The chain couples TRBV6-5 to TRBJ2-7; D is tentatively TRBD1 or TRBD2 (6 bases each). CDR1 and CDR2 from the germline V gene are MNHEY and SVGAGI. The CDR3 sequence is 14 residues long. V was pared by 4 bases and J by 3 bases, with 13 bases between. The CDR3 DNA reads TGTGCCAGCAGTTCCCCGGGGGCCCGCTACGAGCAGTACTTC. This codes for CASSSPGARYEQYF.

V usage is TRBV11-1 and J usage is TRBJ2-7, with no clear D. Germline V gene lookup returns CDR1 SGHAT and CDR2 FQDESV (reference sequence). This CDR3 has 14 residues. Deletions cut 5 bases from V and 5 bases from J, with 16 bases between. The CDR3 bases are TGTGCCAGCAGCCCAACCCCAGACTCGGACGAGCAGTACTTC. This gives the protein CASSPTPDSDEQYF.

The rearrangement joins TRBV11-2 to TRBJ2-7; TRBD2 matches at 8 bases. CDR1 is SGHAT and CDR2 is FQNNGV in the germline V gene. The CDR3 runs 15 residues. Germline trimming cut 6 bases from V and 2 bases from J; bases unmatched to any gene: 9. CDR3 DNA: TGTGCCAGCAGACTCCCGGGACTAGGGACCTACGAGCAGTACTTC. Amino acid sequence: CASRLPGLGTYEQYF.

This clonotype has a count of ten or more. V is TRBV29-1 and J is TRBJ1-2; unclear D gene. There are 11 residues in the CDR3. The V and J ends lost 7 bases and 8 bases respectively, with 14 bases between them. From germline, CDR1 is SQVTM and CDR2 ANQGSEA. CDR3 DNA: TGCAGCGCTGCCTATCAGGAGGGCTACACCTTC. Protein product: CSAAYQEGYTF.

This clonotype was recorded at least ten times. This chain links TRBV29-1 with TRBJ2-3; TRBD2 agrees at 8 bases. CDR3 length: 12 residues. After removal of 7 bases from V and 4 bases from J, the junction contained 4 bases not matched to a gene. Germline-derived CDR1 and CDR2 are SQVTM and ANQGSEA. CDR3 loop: CSGREASDTQYF. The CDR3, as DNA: TGCAGCGGGCGGGAGGCATCAGATACGCAGTATTTT.

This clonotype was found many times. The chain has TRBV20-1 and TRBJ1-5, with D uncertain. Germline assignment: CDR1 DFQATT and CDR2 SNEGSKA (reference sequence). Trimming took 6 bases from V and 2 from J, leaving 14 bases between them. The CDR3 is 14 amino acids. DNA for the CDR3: TGCAGTGCAATAGCGGGCTGGGGCAATCAGCCCCAGCATTTT. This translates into CSAIAGWGNQPQHF.

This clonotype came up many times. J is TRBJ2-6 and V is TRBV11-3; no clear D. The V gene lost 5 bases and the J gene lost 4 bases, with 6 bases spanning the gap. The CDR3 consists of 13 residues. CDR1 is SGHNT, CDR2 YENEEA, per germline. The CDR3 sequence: CASSREGANVLTF. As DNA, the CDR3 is TGTGCCAGCAGCAGGGAAGGGGCCAACGTCCTGACTTTC.

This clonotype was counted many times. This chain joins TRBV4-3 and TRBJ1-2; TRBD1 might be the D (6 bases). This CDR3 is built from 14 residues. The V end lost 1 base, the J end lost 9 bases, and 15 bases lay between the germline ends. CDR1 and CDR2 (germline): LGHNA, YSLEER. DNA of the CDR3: TGCGCCAGCAGCCAAGTAAGGTTGACAGGCCGCTACACCTTC. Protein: CASSQVRLTGRYTF.

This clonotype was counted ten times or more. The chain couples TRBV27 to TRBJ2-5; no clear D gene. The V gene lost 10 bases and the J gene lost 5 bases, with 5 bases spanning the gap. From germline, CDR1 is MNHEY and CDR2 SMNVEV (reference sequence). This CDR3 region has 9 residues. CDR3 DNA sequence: TGTGCCACCATGGAGACCCAGTACTTC. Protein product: CATMETQYF.

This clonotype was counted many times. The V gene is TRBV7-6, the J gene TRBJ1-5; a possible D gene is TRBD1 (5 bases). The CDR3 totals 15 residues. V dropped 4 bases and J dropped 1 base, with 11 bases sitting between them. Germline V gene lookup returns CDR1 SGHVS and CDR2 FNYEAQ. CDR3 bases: TGTGCCAGCAGCTCCGACAGTACGAGCAATCAGCCCCAGCATTTT. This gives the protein CASSSDSTSNQPQHF.

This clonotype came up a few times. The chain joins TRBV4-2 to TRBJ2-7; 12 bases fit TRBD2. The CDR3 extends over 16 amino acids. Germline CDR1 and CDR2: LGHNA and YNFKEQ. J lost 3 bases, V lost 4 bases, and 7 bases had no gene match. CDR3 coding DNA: TGTGCCAGCAGCCCACGGACTAGCGGGGACGTCTACGAGCAGTACTTC. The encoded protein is CASSPRTSGDVYEQYF.

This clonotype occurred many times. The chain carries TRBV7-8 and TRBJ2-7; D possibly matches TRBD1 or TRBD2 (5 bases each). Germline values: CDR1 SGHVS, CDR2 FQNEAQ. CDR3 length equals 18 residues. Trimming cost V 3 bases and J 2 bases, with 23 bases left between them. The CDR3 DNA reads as TGTGCCAGCAGCTTTCGAATCTTTGCTTGGATGGGACCCTACGAGCAGTACTTC. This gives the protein CASSFRIFAWMGPYEQYF.

CDR3 bases: TGTGCCAGCAGTTCCTCAGGGGCTGGCTACACCTTC. Residues: CASSSSGAGYTF. The V gene is TRBV12-3 or TRBV12-4, the J gene TRBJ1-2, with D perhaps matching TRBD1 (6 bases). CDR3 size: 12 residues. V lost 4 bases, J lost 7 bases, and 10 bases lay in between.

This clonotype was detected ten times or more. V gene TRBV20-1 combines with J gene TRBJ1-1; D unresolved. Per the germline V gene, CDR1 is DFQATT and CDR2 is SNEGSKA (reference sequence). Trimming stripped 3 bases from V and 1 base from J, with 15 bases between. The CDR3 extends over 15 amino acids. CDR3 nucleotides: TGCAGTGCTAGTCCCTTTACCCGGGCGAACACTGAAGCTTTCTTT. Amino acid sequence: CSASPFTRANTEAFF.

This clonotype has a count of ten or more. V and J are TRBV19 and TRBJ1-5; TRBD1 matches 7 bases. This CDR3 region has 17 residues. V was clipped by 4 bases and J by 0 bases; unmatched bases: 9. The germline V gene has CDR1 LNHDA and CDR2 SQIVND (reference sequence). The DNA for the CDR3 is TGTGCCAGTAGTACTTTGGGACAGATCTATAGCAATCAGCCCCAGCATTTT. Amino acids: CASSTLGQIYSNQPQHF. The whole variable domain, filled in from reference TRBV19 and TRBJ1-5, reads DGGITQSPKYLFRKEGQNVTLSCEQNLNHDAMYWYRQDPGQGLRLIYYSQIVNDFQKGDIAEGYSVSREKKESFPLTVTSAQKNPTAFYLCASSTLGQIYSNQPQHFGDGTRLSIL.

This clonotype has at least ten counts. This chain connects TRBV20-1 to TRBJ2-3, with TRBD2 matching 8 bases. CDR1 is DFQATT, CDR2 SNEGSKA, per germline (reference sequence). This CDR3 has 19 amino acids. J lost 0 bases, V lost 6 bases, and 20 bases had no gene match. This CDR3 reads CSAHPLVPSGLASTDTQYF. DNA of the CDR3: TGCAGTGCACACCCTCTCGTTCCTAGCGGGTTAGCTAGCACAGATACGCAGTATTTT.